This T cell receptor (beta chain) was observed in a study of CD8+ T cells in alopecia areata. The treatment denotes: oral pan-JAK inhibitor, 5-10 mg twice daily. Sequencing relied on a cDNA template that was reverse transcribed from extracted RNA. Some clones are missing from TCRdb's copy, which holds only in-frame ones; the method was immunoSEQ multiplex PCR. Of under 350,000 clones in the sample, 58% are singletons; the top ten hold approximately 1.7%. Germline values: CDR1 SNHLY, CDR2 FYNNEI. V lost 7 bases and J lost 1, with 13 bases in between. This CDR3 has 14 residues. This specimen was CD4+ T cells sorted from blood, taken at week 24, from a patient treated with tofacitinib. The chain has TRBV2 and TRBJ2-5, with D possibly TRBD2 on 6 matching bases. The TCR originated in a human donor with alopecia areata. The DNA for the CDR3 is TGTGCCAGCAACCGCGCGGGGCCCCAAGAGACCCAGTACTTC. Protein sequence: CASNRAGPQETQYF.